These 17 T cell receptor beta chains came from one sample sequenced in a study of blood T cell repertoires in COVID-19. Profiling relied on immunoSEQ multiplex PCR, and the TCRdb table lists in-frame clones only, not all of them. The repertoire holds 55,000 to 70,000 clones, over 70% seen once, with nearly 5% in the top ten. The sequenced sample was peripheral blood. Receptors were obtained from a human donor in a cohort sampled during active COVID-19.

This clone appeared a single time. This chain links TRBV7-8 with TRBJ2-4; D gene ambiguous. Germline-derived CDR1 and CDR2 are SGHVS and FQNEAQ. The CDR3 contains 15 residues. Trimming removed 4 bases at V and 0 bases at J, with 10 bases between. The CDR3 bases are TGTGCCAGCAGCTCAGGATCTATAGCCAAAAACATTCAGTACTTC. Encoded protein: CASSSGSIAKNIQYF.

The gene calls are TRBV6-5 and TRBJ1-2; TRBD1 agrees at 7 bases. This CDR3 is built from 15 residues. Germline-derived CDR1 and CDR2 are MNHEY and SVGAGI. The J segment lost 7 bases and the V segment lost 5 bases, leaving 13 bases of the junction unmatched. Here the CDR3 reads CASSTLEDRAGGYTF. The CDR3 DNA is TGTGCCAGCAGTACACTAGAAGACAGGGCGGGTGGCTACACCTTC.

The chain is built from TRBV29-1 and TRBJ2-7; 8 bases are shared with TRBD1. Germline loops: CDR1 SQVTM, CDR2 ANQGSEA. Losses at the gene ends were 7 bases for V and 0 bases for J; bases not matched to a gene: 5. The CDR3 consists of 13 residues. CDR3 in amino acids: CSGQGRNSYEQYF. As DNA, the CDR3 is TGCAGCGGACAGGGGCGTAACTCCTACGAGCAGTACTTC.

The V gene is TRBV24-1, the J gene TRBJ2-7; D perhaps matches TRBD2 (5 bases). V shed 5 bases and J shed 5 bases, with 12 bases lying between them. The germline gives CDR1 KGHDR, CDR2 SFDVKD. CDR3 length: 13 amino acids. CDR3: CATSASAGHEQYF. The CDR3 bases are TGTGCCACCAGTGCCTCGGCGGGCCACGAGCAGTACTTC.

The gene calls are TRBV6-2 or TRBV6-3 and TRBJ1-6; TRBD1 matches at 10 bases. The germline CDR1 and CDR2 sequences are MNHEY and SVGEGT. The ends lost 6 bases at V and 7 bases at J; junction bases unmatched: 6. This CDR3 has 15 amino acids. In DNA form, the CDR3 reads TGTGCCAGCAGCCCCCGGGGACAGGGGAATTCACCCCTCCACTTT. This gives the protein CASSPRGQGNSPLHF.

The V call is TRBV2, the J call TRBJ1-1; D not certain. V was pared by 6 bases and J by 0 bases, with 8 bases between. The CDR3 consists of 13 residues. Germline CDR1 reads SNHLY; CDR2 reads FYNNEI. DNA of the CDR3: TGTGCCAGCAGCCGGGGTGTGAACACTGAAGCTTTCTTT. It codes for CASSRGVNTEAFF.

The CDR3 DNA is TGTGCCAGCAGTAGAACGGTACCTAGTTGGGATACGCAGTATTTT. Protein: CASSRTVPSWDTQYF. The V gene is TRBV2, the J gene TRBJ2-3; no clear D. Germline V CDR1 and CDR2: SNHLY, FYNNEI. V was shortened by 5 bases and J by 6 bases, with 18 bases between the two germline ends. The CDR3 runs 15 residues.

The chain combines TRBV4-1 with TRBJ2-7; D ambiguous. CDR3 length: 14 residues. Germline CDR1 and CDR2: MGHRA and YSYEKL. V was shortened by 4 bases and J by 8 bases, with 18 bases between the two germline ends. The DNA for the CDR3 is TGCGCCAGCAGCCCCCTGGGCAGAGATACGAAGCAGTACTTC. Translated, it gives CASSPLGRDTKQYF.

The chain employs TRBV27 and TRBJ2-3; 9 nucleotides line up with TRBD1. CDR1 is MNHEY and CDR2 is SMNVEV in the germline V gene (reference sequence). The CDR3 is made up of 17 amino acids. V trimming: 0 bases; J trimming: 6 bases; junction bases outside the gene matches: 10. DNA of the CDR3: TGTGCCAGCAGTTTATCCGTCCTGACAGGGGGGGAGGATACGCAGTATTTT. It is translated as CASSLSVLTGGEDTQYF.

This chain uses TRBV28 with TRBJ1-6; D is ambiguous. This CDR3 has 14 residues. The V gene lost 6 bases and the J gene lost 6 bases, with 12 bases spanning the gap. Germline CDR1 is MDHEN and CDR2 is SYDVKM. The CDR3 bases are TGTGCCAGCAGCCAGGCAGCTTTTAATTCACCCCTCCACTTT. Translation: CASSQAAFNSPLHF.

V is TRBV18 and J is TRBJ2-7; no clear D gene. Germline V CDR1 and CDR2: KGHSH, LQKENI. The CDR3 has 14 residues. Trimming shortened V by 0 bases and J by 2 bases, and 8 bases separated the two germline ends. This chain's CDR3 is CASSPPGRTYEQYF. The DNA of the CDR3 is TGTGCCAGCTCACCACCGGGCAGGACCTACGAGCAGTACTTC. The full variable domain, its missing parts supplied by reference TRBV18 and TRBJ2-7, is NAGVMQNPRHLVRRRGQEARLRCSPMKGHSHVYWYRQLPEEGLKFMVYLQKENIIDESGMPKERFSAEFPKEGPSILRIQQVVRGDSAAYFCASSPPGRTYEQYFGPGTRLTVT.

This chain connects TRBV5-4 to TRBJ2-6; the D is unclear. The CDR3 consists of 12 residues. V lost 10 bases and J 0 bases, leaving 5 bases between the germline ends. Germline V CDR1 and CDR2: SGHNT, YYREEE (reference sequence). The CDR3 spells CAVNSGANVLTF. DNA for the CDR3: TGTGCCGTCAACTCTGGGGCCAACGTCCTGACTTTC.

CDR3 coding DNA: TGTGCCAGCAGCCCAACAGGGGCCCTAGGCACCGGGGAGCTGTTTTTT. Translation: CASSPTGALGTGELFF. This chain joins TRBV13 and TRBJ2-2; 7 nucleotides agree with TRBD1. V was pared by 5 bases and J by 4 bases, with 10 bases of the junction left unmatched. Germline CDR1 and CDR2: PRHDT and FYEKMQ (reference sequence). CDR3 size: 16 residues.

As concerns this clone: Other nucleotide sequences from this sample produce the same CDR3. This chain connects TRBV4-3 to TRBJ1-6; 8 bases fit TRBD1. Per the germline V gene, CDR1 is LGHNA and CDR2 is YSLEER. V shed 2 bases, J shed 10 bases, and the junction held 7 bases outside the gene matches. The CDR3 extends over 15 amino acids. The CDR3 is CASSQSWGQASPLHF. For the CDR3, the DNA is TGCGCCAGCAGCCAATCGTGGGGACAGGCATCACCCCTCCACTTT.

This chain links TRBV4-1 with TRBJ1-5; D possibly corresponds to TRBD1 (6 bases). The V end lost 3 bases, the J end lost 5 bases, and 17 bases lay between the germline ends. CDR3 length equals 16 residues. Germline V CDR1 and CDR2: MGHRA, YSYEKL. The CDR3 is CASSQWGGGSDQPQHF. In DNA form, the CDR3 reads TGCGCCAGCAGCCAGTGGGGGGGCGGAAGCGATCAGCCCCAGCATTTT.

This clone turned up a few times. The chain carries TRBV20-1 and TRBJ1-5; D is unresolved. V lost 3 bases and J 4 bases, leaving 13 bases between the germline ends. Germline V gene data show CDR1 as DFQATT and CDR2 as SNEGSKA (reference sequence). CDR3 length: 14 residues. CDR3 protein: CSASVGGRNQPQHF. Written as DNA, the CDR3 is TGCAGTGCTAGTGTCGGCGGAAGAAATCAGCCCCAGCATTTT.

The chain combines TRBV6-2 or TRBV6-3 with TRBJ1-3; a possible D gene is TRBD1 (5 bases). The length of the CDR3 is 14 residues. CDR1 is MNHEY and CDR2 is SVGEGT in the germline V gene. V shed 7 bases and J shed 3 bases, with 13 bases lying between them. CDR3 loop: CASTPAGNGNTIYF. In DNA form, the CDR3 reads TGTGCCAGCACCCCCGCAGGGAATGGAAACACCATATATTTT.